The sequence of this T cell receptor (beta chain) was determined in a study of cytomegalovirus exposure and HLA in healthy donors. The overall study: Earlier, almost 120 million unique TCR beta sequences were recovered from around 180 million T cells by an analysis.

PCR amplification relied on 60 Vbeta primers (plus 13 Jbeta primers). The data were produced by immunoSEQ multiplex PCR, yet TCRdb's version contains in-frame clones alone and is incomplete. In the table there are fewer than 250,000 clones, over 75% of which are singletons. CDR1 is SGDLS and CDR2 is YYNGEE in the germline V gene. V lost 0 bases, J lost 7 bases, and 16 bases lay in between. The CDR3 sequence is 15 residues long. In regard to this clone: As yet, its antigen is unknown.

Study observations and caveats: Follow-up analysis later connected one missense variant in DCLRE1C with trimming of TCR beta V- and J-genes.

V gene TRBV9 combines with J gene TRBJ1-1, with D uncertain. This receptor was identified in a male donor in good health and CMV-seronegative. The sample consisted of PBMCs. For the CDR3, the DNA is TGTGCCAGCAGCGTAGTAGGCAGGAATCATGATGAAGCTTTCTTT. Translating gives CASSVVGRNHDEAFF.